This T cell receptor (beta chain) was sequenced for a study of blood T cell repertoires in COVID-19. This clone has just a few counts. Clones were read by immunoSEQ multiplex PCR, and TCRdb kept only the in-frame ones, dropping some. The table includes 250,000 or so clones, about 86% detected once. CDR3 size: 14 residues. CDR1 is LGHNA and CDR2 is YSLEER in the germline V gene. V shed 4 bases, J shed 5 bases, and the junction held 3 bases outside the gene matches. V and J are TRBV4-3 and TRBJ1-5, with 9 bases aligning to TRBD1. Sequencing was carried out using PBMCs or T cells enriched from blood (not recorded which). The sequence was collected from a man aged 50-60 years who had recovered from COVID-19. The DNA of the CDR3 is TGCGCCAGCAGCCGGGACAGGGCGGATCAGCCCCAGCATTTT. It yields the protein CASSRDRADQPQHF.